This passage covers 15 T cell receptor beta chains from one sample sequenced in a study of T cell responses to AZD1222 COVID-19 vaccine. The protocol was immunoSEQ multiplex PCR, while the TCRdb copy is restricted to in-frame clones and leaves out a portion. In the table there are about 120,000 clones, about 90% of which are singletons. This specimen consisted of peripheral blood, obtained on day 0 of AZD1222 vaccination. These receptors were obtained from an adult in good health.

The V gene is TRBV5-4, the J gene TRBJ2-2; perhaps TRBD2 as D (6 bases). V shed 1 base and J shed 4 bases, with 8 bases lying between them. Germline CDR1 and CDR2: SGHNT and YYREEE (reference sequence). The CDR3 sequence is 14 residues long. The CDR3: CASSLTGATGELFF. In DNA form, the CDR3 reads TGTGCCAGCAGCTTGACGGGAGCCACCGGGGAGCTGTTTTTT.

The chain recombines TRBV4-2 with TRBJ2-5, with D hard to call. This CDR3 comprises 15 residues. The germline gives CDR1 LGHNA, CDR2 YNFKEQ. Trimming removed 0 bases from V and 1 base from J, with 9 bases in between. The CDR3 sequence is CASSQDRQAQETQYF. In DNA form, the CDR3 reads TGTGCCAGCAGCCAAGATAGGCAGGCCCAAGAGACCCAGTACTTC.

The chain combines TRBV11-3 with TRBJ2-1; D is unclear. Germline CDR1 SGHNT, CDR2 YENEEA. The CDR3 length is 12 residues. V lost 1 base and J 7 bases, leaving 5 bases between the germline ends. The CDR3 protein is CASSLGRNEQFF. The CDR3 DNA follows: TGTGCCAGCAGCTTAGGGCGAAATGAGCAGTTCTTC. Complete variable domain (other parts from reference TRBV11-3 and TRBJ2-1): EAGVVQSPRYKIIEKKQPVAFWCNPISGHNTLYWYLQNLGQGPELLIRYENEEAVDDSQLPKDRFSAERLKGVDSTLKIQPAELGDSAVYLCASSLGRNEQFFGPGTRLTVL.

V and J are TRBV7-2 and TRBJ2-3; 12 bases fit TRBD2. CDR3 length equals 17 residues. Germline CDR1 and CDR2: SGHTA and FQGNSA. V lost 2 bases, J lost 0 bases, and 3 bases stayed unmatched. CDR3 coding DNA: TGTGCCAGCAGCTTACACGGACTAGCGGGGAGCACAGATACGCAGTATTTT. Its translation: CASSLHGLAGSTDTQYF.

The chain couples TRBV7-2 to TRBJ2-7, with D unresolved. V was trimmed by 2 bases and J by 6 bases, leaving 11 bases between them. Germline loops: CDR1 SGHTA, CDR2 FQGNSA. The CDR3 has 13 amino acids. CDR3 in DNA: TGTGCCAGCAGCTTACATTACGCCGCCGAGCAGTACTTC. Translation: CASSLHYAAEQYF.

The CDR3 loop reads CASSYEAGLRTEAFF. The CDR3 bases are TGTGCCAGCAGTTACGAGGCAGGTCTGCGCACTGAAGCTTTCTTT. The chain uses TRBV6-5 and TRBJ1-1; D unclear. The CDR3 extends over 15 amino acids. Germline V CDR1 and CDR2: MNHEY, SVGAGI. Trimming stripped 2 bases from V and 4 bases from J, with 14 bases between.

The rearrangement links TRBV6-2 or TRBV6-3 to TRBJ1-2; 9 bases fit TRBD1. V lost 4 bases, J lost 5 bases, and 8 bases stayed unmatched. There are 15 residues in the CDR3. The germline gives CDR1 MNHEY, CDR2 SVGEGT. CDR3 region: CASSSSDRGPYGYTF. CDR3 bases: TGTGCCAGCAGTTCCTCGGACAGGGGACCTTATGGCTACACCTTC.

The chain recombines TRBV5-1 with TRBJ2-7, with 7 bases aligning to TRBD1. There are 15 residues in the CDR3. V lost 4 bases to trimming and J lost 2 bases; unmatched junction nucleotides: 9. Looked up from germline, CDR1 is SGHRS and CDR2 is YFSETQ. The CDR3 loop reads CASSPRGQGPYEQYF. Written as DNA, the CDR3 is TGCGCCAGCAGCCCGAGGGGGCAGGGGCCCTACGAGCAGTACTTC.

The chain couples TRBV20-1 to TRBJ2-1, with D uncertain. Germline CDR1 and CDR2: DFQATT and SNEGSKA (reference sequence). This CDR3 has 11 amino acids. With 3 bases removed from V and 4 bases from J, the gap between germline ends came to 4 bases. CDR3 amino acids: CSASGYNEQFF. The DNA for the CDR3 is TGCAGTGCTAGCGGTTACAATGAGCAGTTCTTC.

This clone was counted a single time. V is TRBV5-1 and J is TRBJ2-5; TRBD2 matches 10 bases. Trimming at V came to 0 bases and at J to 4 bases, leaving 6 bases not matched to a gene. This CDR3 comprises 16 residues. From germline, CDR1 is SGHRS and CDR2 YFSETQ. CDR3 residues: CASSLGLAGVGETQYF. As DNA, the CDR3 is TGCGCCAGCAGCTTGGGTCTAGCGGGAGTGGGAGAGACCCAGTACTTC.

The chain recombines TRBV5-1 with TRBJ2-2; D is tentatively TRBD1 or TRBD2 (5 bases each). This CDR3 has 14 residues. CDR1 SGHRS and CDR2 YFSETQ come from the germline V gene. Deletions cut 6 bases from V and 8 bases from J, with 17 bases between. CDR3 DNA: TGCGCCAGCATCCTCCGGGAAGGGGTTGGGGAGCTGTTTTTT. It encodes CASILREGVGELFF. The whole variable domain, remainder taken from reference TRBV5-1 and TRBJ2-2, is KAGVTQTPRYLIKTRGQQVTLSCSPISGHRSVSWYQQTPGQGLQFLFEYFSETQRNKGNFPGRFSGRQFSNSRSEMNVSTLELGDSALYLCASILREGVGELFFGEGSRLTVL.

The rearrangement joins TRBV7-2 to TRBJ2-2, with no clear D. The CDR3 covers 14 residues. CDR1 and CDR2 (germline): SGHTA, FQGNSA. V lost 1 base, J lost 1 base, and 4 bases lay in between. CDR3 nucleotide sequence: TGTGCCAGCAGCTTAGACAGGAACACCGGGGAGCTGTTTTTT. This translates into CASSLDRNTGELFF.

This sequence joins TRBV28 and TRBJ1-5; 9 positions match TRBD1. Germline CDR1 MDHEN, CDR2 SYDVKM. This CDR3 has 16 amino acids. Trimming cost V 5 bases and J 5 bases; bases outside gene matches: 10. The CDR3 coding sequence is TGTGCCAGCAGTGCCGGGACAGGGACCGGTGATCAGCCCCAGCATTTT. Translating it yields CASSAGTGTGDQPQHF.

The sample holds one count of this clone. The chain carries TRBV4-2 and TRBJ2-5, with a possible D match to TRBD2 (6 bases). V lost 6 bases and J 4 bases, leaving 12 bases between the germline ends. The V gene's germline CDR1 is LGHNA and CDR2 YNFKEQ. The CDR3 sequence is 13 residues long. CDR3 DNA sequence: TGTGCCAGCAGTAGTGGGAGGAGAGAGACCCAGTACTTC. Translation gives CASSSGRRETQYF.

The V gene is TRBV28, the J gene TRBJ1-1; D remains ambiguous. The length of the CDR3 is 12 residues. Germline V lookup: CDR1 MDHEN, CDR2 SYDVKM. Trimming took off 7 bases at V and 3 bases at J, with 9 bases between the two ends. In nucleotides, the CDR3 is TGTGCCAGCATCGTTGGCGACACTGAAGCTTTCTTT. It specifies CASIVGDTEAFF.